This is a list of T cell receptor beta chains from one sample in a study of T cells in Graves' hyperthyroidism and ophthalmopathy. MiXCR, run by TCRdb on the multiplex PCR reads, gives a single entry per CDR3 protein. The data show 500,000 to 600,000 distinct CDR3 sequences, with 16% seen just once and about 17% held by the top ten. Sequences were obtained from blood. These receptors were collected from a woman under 30 with Graves' hyperthyroidism. CDR3s include the opening cysteine and the closing phenylalanine or tryptophan. Each record gives: D gene, CDR3 length, clone size, J gene, V gene, CDR3 protein, CDR3 DNA. D genes are given only for firm matches. Size values are once, few and many counts, or a class for expanded clones, and some rows have none.

TRBD2 15 few TRBJ2-7 TRBV15 CATSTVRGAPYEQYF TGTGCCACCAGCACCGTGCGGGGGGCCCCCTACGAGCAGTACTTC
NA 14 few TRBJ1-4 TRBV10-3 CAISGDGANEKLFF TGTGCCATCAGTGGGGACGGGGCTAATGAAAAACTGTTTTTT
NA 17 NA TRBJ2-1 TRBV5-6 CASRNGVGGRKYNEQFF TGTGCCAGCAGGAACGGGGTGGGGGGACGGAAGTACAATGAGCAGTTCTTC
NA 18 many TRBJ2-7 TRBV3-1 CASSQDSEGGFRVDEQYF TGTGCCAGCAGCCAAGATTCCGAGGGGGGTTTTCGTGTGGACGAGCAGTACTTC
TRBD1 15 many TRBJ2-1 TRBV12-3/TRBV12-4 CASRPGTGEYNEQFF TGTGCCAGCAGGCCCGGGACAGGCGAGTACAATGAGCAGTTCTTC
NA 15 NA TRBJ2-7 TRBV4-1 CASSQEGTISYEQYF TGCGCCAGCAGCCAAGAAGGGACGATCTCCTACGAGCAGTACTTC
TRBD1 14 many TRBJ2-1 TRBV7-2 CASSHVTGKNEQFF TGTGCCAGCAGCCATGTGACAGGGAAGAATGAGCAGTTCTTC
TRBD1 15 many TRBJ2-7 TRBV18 CASSPPDRASYEQYF TGTGCCAGCTCACCGCCGGACAGGGCTTCCTACGAGCAGTACTTC
NA 15 NA TRBJ2-1 TRBV6-2/TRBV6-3 CASSYTRLADNEQFF TGTGCCAGCAGTTACACTAGGCTAGCAGACAATGAGCAGTTCTTC
NA 13 NA TRBJ2-4 TRBV5-1 CASSLTGGDIQYF TGCGCCAGCAGCTTGACCGGGGGCGACATTCAGTACTTC
TRBD1 15 many TRBJ1-1 TRBV10-3 CAISEEGQGDTEAFF TGTGCCATCAGTGAAGAGGGGCAGGGGGATACTGAAGCTTTCTTT
NA 16 few TRBJ1-5 TRBV4-1 CASSQARSHSNQPQHF TGCGCCAGCAGCCAAGCAAGGTCGCATAGCAATCAGCCCCAGCATTTT
TRBD2 18 NA TRBJ2-3 TRBV24-1 CATSGGLAGGLNTDTQYF TGTGCCACCAGTGGGGGACTAGCGGGAGGGCTAAACACAGATACGCAGTATTTT
TRBD1 16 many TRBJ2-6 TRBV2 CAIGTGGDAGANVLTF TGTGCGATCGGGACAGGCGGAGACGCTGGGGCCAACGTCCTGACTTTC
NA 13 NA TRBJ2-1 TRBV30 CAWSGQWHDEQFF TGTGCCTGGAGTGGGCAGTGGCATGATGAGCAGTTCTTC
NA 15 NA TRBJ2-7 TRBV7-9 CASSLDHKRTYEQYF TGTGCCAGCAGCTTAGATCACAAGCGGACCTACGAGCAGTACTTC
NA 14 few TRBJ2-7 TRBV3-1 CASSQEAQPYEQYF TGTGCCAGCAGCCAAGAGGCTCAGCCCTACGAGCAGTACTTC
TRBD1 14 NA TRBJ2-7 TRBV19 CATNRDRTSYEQYF TGTGCCACCAACCGGGACAGGACTTCCTACGAGCAGTACTTC
TRBD2 11 NA TRBJ2-1 TRBV7-8 CASSFGLAEFF TGTGCCAGCAGCTTCGGACTAGCGGAGTTCTTC
NA 15 many TRBJ2-1 TRBV6-1 CASSESGEGSNEQFF TGTGCCAGCAGTGAGAGCGGTGAGGGGTCCAATGAGCAGTTCTTC
NA 14 few TRBJ1-6 TRBV6-5 CASSYGRGASPLHF TGTGCCAGCAGTTACGGCAGGGGCGCTTCACCCCTCCACTTT
NA 16 many TRBJ2-1 TRBV11-3 CASSYIFRRPPNEQFF TGTGCCAGCAGCTATATCTTTCGGCGTCCGCCTAATGAGCAGTTCTTC
TRBD1 16 many TRBJ1-1 TRBV20-1 CSARDGGRGDVGRAFF TGCAGTGCTAGAGATGGGGGCAGGGGGGACGTTGGTAGAGCTTTCTTT
NA 13 many TRBJ1-5 TRBV28 CASQLRVDQPQHF TGTGCCAGCCAGCTCAGGGTTGATCAGCCCCAGCATTTT
NA 13 NA TRBJ1-1 TRBV20-1 CSAREGWDTEAFF TGCAGTGCTAGAGAAGGTTGGGATACTGAAGCTTTCTTT